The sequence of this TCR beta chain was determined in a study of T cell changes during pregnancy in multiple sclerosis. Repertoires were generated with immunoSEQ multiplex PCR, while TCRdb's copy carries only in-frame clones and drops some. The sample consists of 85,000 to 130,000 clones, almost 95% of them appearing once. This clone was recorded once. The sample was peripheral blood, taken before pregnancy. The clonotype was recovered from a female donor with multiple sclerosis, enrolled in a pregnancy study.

The CDR3 nucleotides read TGTGCCAGCAGGCGAATTTGGGACAGGGAAAAGGATGGCTACACCTTC. Its protein is CASRRIWDREKDGYTF. This chain links TRBV13 with TRBJ1-2; TRBD1 matches 9 bases. V dropped 6 bases and J dropped 6; count of bases not matched to a gene: 14. CDR1 and CDR2 (germline): PRHDT, FYEKMQ (reference sequence). The CDR3 spans 16 residues.